A single sample is the source of the 10 T cell receptor beta chains below, sequenced in a study of cytomegalovirus exposure and HLA in healthy donors. The study ran its PCR with 60 Vbeta and 13 Jbeta primers. Some clones are missing from TCRdb's copy, which holds only in-frame ones; the method was immunoSEQ multiplex PCR. The data contain 200,000 or so clones, over 60% of them seen just once; the ten biggest clones take up about 14%. The sample taken for sequencing was PBMCs. These receptors were taken from a man between 40 and 49 years old in good health and CMV-seronegative.

This clone was seen only once. The J gene is TRBJ2-3, the V gene TRBV29-1, with 9 positions matching TRBD2. With V trimmed by 8 bases and J by 2 bases, 5 bases remained unmatched. The germline CDR1 and CDR2 sequences are SQVTM and ANQGSEA. This CDR3 is 13 amino acids long. The CDR3, as DNA: TGCAGCCTTAGCGGGAGATTCACAGATACGCAGTATTTT. Residues: CSLSGRFTDTQYF.

CDR3 in amino acids: CASSLRGSNEKLFF. The DNA for the CDR3 is TGTGCCAGCAGCTTACGGGGGTCAAATGAAAAACTGTTTTTT. The gene calls are TRBV7-2 and TRBJ1-4; D perhaps matches TRBD1 (5 bases). Germline lookup yields CDR1 SGHTA and CDR2 FQGNSA. V was pared by 2 bases and J by 5 bases, with 9 bases between. This CDR3 contains 14 residues.

The chain couples TRBV27 to TRBJ2-7; 9 nucleotides line up with TRBD2. The J segment lost 5 bases and the V segment lost 6 bases, leaving 14 bases of the junction unmatched. Germline loops: CDR1 MNHEY, CDR2 SMNVEV (reference sequence). The CDR3 consists of 16 residues. CDR3 DNA: TGTGCCAGCAGCAGTCGGTCCGGACTAGCGAGTCACGAGCAGTACTTC. Translation gives CASSSRSGLASHEQYF.

The chain has TRBV29-1 and TRBJ2-5; D is possibly TRBD1 (6 bases). Trimming removed 4 bases at V and 5 bases at J, with 14 bases between. Germline CDR1 and CDR2: SQVTM and ANQGSEA. The CDR3 covers 13 residues. CDR3 nucleotide sequence: TGCAGCGTTGCCTACGGGACACCGGAGACCCAGTACTTC. This sequence encodes CSVAYGTPETQYF. The complete variable domain, with remaining parts taken from reference TRBV29-1 and TRBJ2-5, reads SAVISQKPSRDICQRGTSLTIQCQVDSQVTMMFWYRQQPGQSLTLIATANQGSEATYESGFVIDKFPISRPNLTFSTLTVSNMSPEDSSIYLCSVAYGTPETQYFGPGTRLLVL.

V usage is TRBV9 and J usage is TRBJ2-5, with 9 bases aligning to TRBD1. The DNA matches TRBJ2-7 better at its end, which makes the J call doubtful. This CDR3 has 13 amino acids. In germline, CDR1 is SGDLS, CDR2 YYNGEE. The CDR3 protein is CASSAGTGYEQYF. The CDR3 nucleotides are TGTGCCAGCAGCGCGGGGACAGGGTACGAGCAGTACTTC.

The gene calls are TRBV4-1 and TRBJ1-5; no definite D call. Germline V gene lookup returns CDR1 MGHRA and CDR2 YSYEKL. The CDR3 totals 16 residues. Trimming pared 1 base from V and 0 bases from J, leaving 10 bases between. In DNA form, the CDR3 reads TGCGCCAGCAGCCAAGTACAGTCGTATAGCAATCAGCCCCAGCATTTT. Translation gives CASSQVQSYSNQPQHF.

V gene TRBV19 combines with J gene TRBJ2-2; 7 nucleotides agree with TRBD1. The CDR3 runs to 15 residues. Germline loops: CDR1 LNHDA, CDR2 SQIVND (reference sequence). The V gene end was trimmed by 4 bases and the J gene end by 1 base; junction bases not matched to a gene: 3. The CDR3 region has the DNA TGTGCCAGTAGTACCAGACAGGGGAACACCGGGGAGCTGTTTTTT. Protein sequence: CASSTRQGNTGELFF.

This chain uses TRBV15 with TRBJ1-5; 9 bases agree with TRBD1. Germline V gene lookup returns CDR1 LNHNV and CDR2 YYDKDF (reference sequence). J lost 6 bases, V lost 0 bases, and 3 bases had no gene match. CDR3 length: 15 amino acids. CDR3 nucleotides: TGTGCCACCAGCAGAGAACAGGGGGCCAGTCAGCCCCAGCATTTT. Translation: CATSREQGASQPQHF. The full variable domain, completed using reference TRBV15 and TRBJ1-5, is DAMVIQNPRYQVTQFGKPVTLSCSQTLNHNVMYWYQQKSSQAPKLLFHYYDKDFNNEADTPDNFQSRRPNTSFCFLDIRSPGLGDTAMYLCATSREQGASQPQHFGDGTRLSIL.

This chain uses TRBV18 with TRBJ1-1; 8 bases line up with TRBD1. V shed 5 bases and J 9 bases; nucleotides not matched to a gene: 5. The CDR3 contains 12 residues. Germline CDR1 is KGHSH and CDR2 is LQKENI. The CDR3 DNA is TGTGCCAGCTCAGTCCAGGGGGCTCAAGCTTTCTTT. Translated: CASSVQGAQAFF.

This clone came up a few times. This chain joins TRBV9 and TRBJ2-2; 9 bases are shared with TRBD1. Trimming removed 4 bases from V and 3 bases from J; junction bases left unmatched: 10. Germline assignment: CDR1 SGDLS and CDR2 YYNGEE. CDR3 length equals 17 residues. The CDR3 loop is CASSHRRDRAYTGELFF. The CDR3 DNA reads as TGTGCCAGCAGCCACCGGCGGGACAGGGCTTACACCGGGGAGCTGTTTTTT.